The 25 T cell receptor beta chains below were found in one sample sequenced in a study of T cell changes during pregnancy in multiple sclerosis. TCRdb keeps only in-frame clones here, not all; method: immunoSEQ multiplex PCR. The data hold some 80,000 clones, with 92% observed a single time. Here the sequenced sample was peripheral blood, taken before pregnancy. The receptors originated from a female donor with multiple sclerosis, enrolled in a pregnancy study.

This chain connects TRBV28 to TRBJ2-6; D gene uncertain. The V end was cut by 5 bases, the J end by 1 base, with 12 bases between. The CDR3 has 16 amino acids. Per the germline V gene, CDR1 is MDHEN and CDR2 is SYDVKM. Written as DNA, the CDR3 is TGTGCCAGCAGTCCCCCTGGCGGTTCTGGGGCCAACGTCCTGACTTTC. It specifies CASSPPGGSGANVLTF.

This clone was seen a handful of times. This rearrangement joins TRBV5-1 to TRBJ1-4; no firm D call. V shed 0 bases and J shed 8 bases, with 8 bases lying between them. The germline gives CDR1 SGHRS, CDR2 YFSETQ. CDR3 size: 13 residues. CDR3 sequence reads: CASSLASFEKLFF. Written as DNA, the CDR3 is TGCGCCAGCAGCTTGGCCTCGTTCGAAAAACTGTTTTTT. The full variable domain, rest sourced from reference TRBV5-1 and TRBJ1-4, is KAGVTQTPRYLIKTRGQQVTLSCSPISGHRSVSWYQQTPGQGLQFLFEYFSETQRNKGNFPGRFSGRQFSNSRSEMNVSTLELGDSALYLCASSLASFEKLFFGSGTQLSVL.

Here the CDR3 reads CASSWQTGNNSPLHF. CDR3 in DNA: TGTGCCAGCAGCTGGCAGACAGGAAATAATTCACCCCTCCACTTT. V is TRBV5-4 and J is TRBJ1-6, with D possibly matching TRBD1 (6 bases). The CDR3 spans 15 residues. The V gene lost 3 bases and the J gene lost 5 bases, with 12 bases spanning the gap. Germline CDR1 SGHNT, CDR2 YYREEE (reference sequence).

The chain recombines TRBV7-8 with TRBJ2-7, with 8 bases that match TRBD2. Unmatched junction bases numbered 8, after V lost 3 bases and J lost 1 base. Per germline, CDR1 SGHVS and CDR2 FQNEAQ. This CDR3 has 16 amino acids. In DNA, the CDR3 is TGTGCCAGCAGCTTCATGACTAGCGCAACTTCCTACGAGCAGTACTTC. Protein sequence: CASSFMTSATSYEQYF. The full variable domain, rest sourced from reference TRBV7-8 and TRBJ2-7, is GAGVSQSPRYKVAKRGQDVALRCDPISGHVSLFWYQQALGQGPEFLTYFQNEAQLDKSGLPSDRFFAERPEGSVSTLKIQRTQQEDSAVYLCASSFMTSATSYEQYFGPGTRLTVT.

The DNA of the CDR3 is TGCGCCAGCAGCCCCCTAAGAACCTACGAGCAGTACTTC. Translation: CASSPLRTYEQYF. The V gene is TRBV4-1, the J gene TRBJ2-7; no clear D. The CDR3 totals 13 residues. Trimming pared 4 bases from V and 2 bases from J, leaving 9 bases between. CDR1 MGHRA and CDR2 YSYEKL come from the germline V gene.

The chain is built from TRBV4-1 and TRBJ2-7; 12 nucleotides match TRBD2. CDR3 length: 18 residues. J gave up 4 bases and V 1 base, and 11 bases lay outside the gene matches. Germline V gene sequence: CDR1 MGHRA, CDR2 YSYEKL. CDR3 bases: TGCGCCAGCAGCCAAGTTCCGTCGACTAGCGGGAGTGTATACGAGCAGTACTTC. Protein: CASSQVPSTSGSVYEQYF.

The J gene is TRBJ1-5, the V gene TRBV15; 7 bases align to TRBD1. The CDR3 runs to 15 residues. CDR1 and CDR2 (germline): LNHNV, YYDKDF (reference sequence). Trimming cost V 3 bases and J 1 base; bases outside gene matches: 3. CDR3 sequence: CATSRDRSSNQPQHF. In DNA, the CDR3 is TGTGCCACCAGCAGGGACAGGTCCAGCAATCAGCCCCAGCATTTT.

The chain has TRBV29-1 and TRBJ1-3; D remains unclear. The length of the CDR3 is 13 residues. Germline V lookup: CDR1 SQVTM, CDR2 ANQGSEA. V was cut by 6 bases and J by 4 bases, with 13 bases left in between. The CDR3 nucleotides read TGCAGCGTCCCCGGGTTCGACGGAAACACCATATATTTT. Protein: CSVPGFDGNTIYF.

This sequence joins TRBV30 and TRBJ1-2, with D tentatively TRBD1 (6 bases). The V end lost 4 bases, the J end lost 2 bases, and 20 bases lay between the germline ends. The length of the CDR3 is 16 residues. CDR1 is GTSNPN, CDR2 SVGIG, per germline (reference sequence). DNA of the CDR3: TGTGCCTGGATGGTACTCTTGGGGCAGGGGAACTATGGCTACACCTTC. Translated: CAWMVLLGQGNYGYTF.

The genes are TRBV7-8 and TRBJ1-5; D perhaps matches TRBD1 (6 bases). V gave up 4 bases and J gave up 0 bases, with 13 bases separating them. Germline assignment: CDR1 SGHVS and CDR2 FQNEAQ. The CDR3 spans 16 residues. This CDR3 is CASSSSRDTSNQPQHF. For the CDR3, the DNA is TGTGCCAGCAGCTCGTCCCGGGACACTAGCAATCAGCCCCAGCATTTT.

This clone has just one count. This rearrangement joins TRBV2 to TRBJ2-1, with 9 nucleotides matching TRBD2. J was trimmed by 7 bases and V by 6 bases; bases with no gene match: 10. CDR3 length equals 15 residues. The V gene's germline CDR1 is SNHLY and CDR2 FYNNEI. The CDR3 DNA is TGTGCCAGCAGGCCGGTTAGCGGGAGTGGTAATGAGCAGTTCTTC. This gives the protein CASRPVSGSGNEQFF.

The CDR3, as DNA: TGTGCCAGCAGCTCCATAACCCTAGCAGGCGCTGGCTACACCTTC. Amino acid sequence: CASSSITLAGAGYTF. J is TRBJ1-2 and V is TRBV5-4; D call uncertain. The CDR3 has 15 amino acids. Germline CDR1 reads SGHNT; CDR2 reads YYREEE (reference sequence). The ends were cut back, 3 bases at V and 7 bases at J, with 19 bases in the middle.

The chain employs TRBV5-6 and TRBJ1-1, with 10 bases identical to TRBD1. CDR1 and CDR2 from the germline V gene are SGHDT and YYEEEE. The CDR3 is 13 residues long. With 4 bases clipped from V and 7 bases from J, the junction kept 4 bases outside the gene matches. The CDR3 DNA sequence: TGTGCCAGCAGCAGGGACAGGGGAGGTGAAGCTTTCTTT. It specifies CASSRDRGGEAFF.

The J gene is TRBJ2-3, the V gene TRBV7-9; 9 bases map to TRBD2. Germline values: CDR1 SEHNR, CDR2 FQNEAQ (reference sequence). The trim removed 5 bases at V and 4 bases at J, leaving 4 bases unmatched. This CDR3 region has 14 residues. The chain's CDR3 is CASSPSGNADTQYF. The CDR3 nucleotides are TGTGCCAGCAGCCCTAGCGGGAATGCAGATACGCAGTATTTT.

V usage is TRBV10-3 and J usage is TRBJ1-1; 11 bases align to TRBD1. J lost 3 bases, V lost 6 bases, and 3 bases had no gene match. This CDR3 comprises 14 residues. CDR1 is ENHRY, CDR2 SYGVKD, per germline. The CDR3 here is CAIRRTGGDTEAFF. CDR3 DNA sequence: TGTGCCATCAGGCGGACAGGGGGCGACACTGAAGCTTTCTTT.

The V and J genes are TRBV19 and TRBJ2-1; no reliable D call. Germline lookup yields CDR1 LNHDA and CDR2 SQIVND (reference sequence). The CDR3 runs 13 residues. The V end lost 1 base, the J end lost 8 bases, and 9 bases lay between the germline ends. Written as DNA, the CDR3 is TGTGCCAGTAGTATAGGCGGAATAGATGAGCAGTTCTTC. Translated: CASSIGGIDEQFF.

The chain carries TRBV7-2 and TRBJ2-3; 7 positions agree with TRBD2. CDR3 length: 16 amino acids. Unmatched junction bases numbered 10, after V lost 5 bases and J lost 2 bases. In germline, CDR1 is SGHTA, CDR2 FQGNSA. CDR3 in amino acids: CASSAPLAEITDTQYF. CDR3 DNA: TGTGCCAGCAGCGCCCCTCTAGCGGAGATCACAGATACGCAGTATTTT.

The chain is built from TRBV5-4 and TRBJ2-5, with no clear D. Germline CDR1 and CDR2: SGHNT and YYREEE (reference sequence). CDR3 length: 13 residues. V lost 4 bases, J lost 4 bases, and 11 bases lay in between. The CDR3 DNA reads as TGTGCCAGCAGCCCCCTCCCGAGAGAGACCCAGTACTTC. Translation: CASSPLPRETQYF.

The chain has TRBV2 and TRBJ2-1, with D maybe TRBD1 (5 bases). Germline V CDR1 and CDR2: SNHLY, FYNNEI. The V end lost 10 bases, the J end lost 8 bases, and 12 bases lay between the germline ends. This CDR3 contains 11 residues. CDR3 region: CATRQGYEQFF. The CDR3 DNA follows: TGTGCCACCCGGCAGGGTTATGAGCAGTTCTTC.

The V gene is TRBV5-5, the J gene TRBJ2-7; 7 bases fit TRBD2. Germline-derived CDR1 and CDR2 are SGHKS and YYEKEE (reference sequence). Trimming removed 0 bases from V and 5 bases from J; junction bases left unmatched: 11. The CDR3 loop spans 16 amino acids. DNA of the CDR3: TGTGCCAGCAGCTTGGAAGGACTAGGAATAGCCCACGAGCAGTACTTC. Translated, it gives CASSLEGLGIAHEQYF.

The rearrangement links TRBV5-1 to TRBJ2-7, with 11 positions matching TRBD1. The V gene end was trimmed by 0 bases and the J gene end by 4 bases; junction bases not matched to a gene: 18. CDR1 is SGHRS, CDR2 YFSETQ, per germline. The CDR3 extends over 20 amino acids. CDR3 in DNA: TGCGCCAGCAGCTTGGAAGCGTTGGGACAGGGGGGACAGCCCTGGTACGAGCAGTACTTC. It is translated as CASSLEALGQGGQPWYEQYF.

This chain joins TRBV7-8 and TRBJ1-3; D not resolved. Germline V gene sequence: CDR1 SGHVS, CDR2 FQNEAQ. The CDR3 is made up of 15 amino acids. Trimming pared 5 bases from V and 1 base from J, leaving 12 bases between. The CDR3 DNA sequence: TGTGCCAGCAGCCGTACCGCGGCTTCTGGAAACACCATATATTTT. It translates to CASSRTAASGNTIYF.

J is TRBJ2-7 and V is TRBV14; the match to TRBD1 covers 9 bases. With V trimmed by 3 bases and J by 7 bases, 10 bases remained unmatched. Germline CDR1 reads SGHDN; CDR2 reads FVKESK. CDR3 length equals 15 residues. The CDR3: CASSQRGTGYKEQYF. The CDR3 coding sequence is TGTGCCAGCAGCCAGCGGGGGACAGGGTACAAAGAGCAGTACTTC.

This rearrangement joins TRBV28 to TRBJ1-1; unclear D gene. The germline V and J ends were trimmed by 1 base and 1 base, with 10 bases remaining between them. Germline CDR1 reads MDHEN; CDR2 reads SYDVKM. This CDR3 comprises 15 residues. CDR3: CASSLFSRQNTEAFF. The DNA of the CDR3 is TGTGCCAGCAGTTTATTTTCCAGGCAGAACACTGAAGCTTTCTTT.

The chain uses TRBV18 and TRBJ1-1; 8 nucleotides match TRBD1. Germline V gives CDR1 KGHSH, CDR2 LQKENI. This CDR3 spans 15 amino acids. V gave up 1 base and J gave up 2 bases; unmatched junction bases: 3. The CDR3 spells CASSPLQGVNTEAFF. CDR3 DNA: TGTGCCAGCTCACCACTACAGGGGGTAAACACTGAAGCTTTCTTT.